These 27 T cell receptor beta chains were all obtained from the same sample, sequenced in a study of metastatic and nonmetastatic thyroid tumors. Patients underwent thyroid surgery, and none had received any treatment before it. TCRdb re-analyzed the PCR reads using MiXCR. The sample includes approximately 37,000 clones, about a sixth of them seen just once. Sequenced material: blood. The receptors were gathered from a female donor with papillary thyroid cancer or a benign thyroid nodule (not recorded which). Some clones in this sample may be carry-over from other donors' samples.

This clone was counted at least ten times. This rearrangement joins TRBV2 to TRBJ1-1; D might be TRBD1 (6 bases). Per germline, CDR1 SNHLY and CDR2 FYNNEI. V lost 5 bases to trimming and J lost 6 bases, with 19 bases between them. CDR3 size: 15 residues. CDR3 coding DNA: TGTGCCAGCAGTCAAAGAGGGGGGGTGTACGCTGAAGCTTTCTTT. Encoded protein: CASSQRGGVYAEAFF.

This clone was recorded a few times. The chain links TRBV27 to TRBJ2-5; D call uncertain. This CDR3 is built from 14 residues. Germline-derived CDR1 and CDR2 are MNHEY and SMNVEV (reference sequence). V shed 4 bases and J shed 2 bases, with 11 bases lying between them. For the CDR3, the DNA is TGTGCCAGCAGTTCCCCCGGCAGGCAAGAGACCCAGTACTTC. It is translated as CASSSPGRQETQYF.

CDR3 nucleotide sequence: TGTGCCAGCAGCGACAGGGGTTTCGAGCAGTACTTC. Residues: CASSDRGFEQYF. The chain combines TRBV27 with TRBJ2-7; 8 bases fit TRBD1. The germline V gene has CDR1 MNHEY and CDR2 SMNVEV (reference sequence). The CDR3 runs 12 residues. Trimming took 6 bases from V and 6 from J; bases not matched to a gene: 4.

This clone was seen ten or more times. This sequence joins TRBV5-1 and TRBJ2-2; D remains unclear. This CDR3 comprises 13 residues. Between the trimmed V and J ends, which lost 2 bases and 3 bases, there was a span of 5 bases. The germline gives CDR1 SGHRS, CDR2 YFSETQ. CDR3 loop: CASSFKHTGELFF. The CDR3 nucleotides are TGCGCCAGCAGCTTCAAGCACACCGGGGAGCTGTTTTTT. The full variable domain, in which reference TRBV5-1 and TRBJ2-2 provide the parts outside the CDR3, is KAGVTQTPRYLIKTRGQQVTLSCSPISGHRSVSWYQQTPGQGLQFLFEYFSETQRNKGNFPGRFSGRQFSNSRSEMNVSTLELGDSALYLCASSFKHTGELFFGEGSRLTVL.

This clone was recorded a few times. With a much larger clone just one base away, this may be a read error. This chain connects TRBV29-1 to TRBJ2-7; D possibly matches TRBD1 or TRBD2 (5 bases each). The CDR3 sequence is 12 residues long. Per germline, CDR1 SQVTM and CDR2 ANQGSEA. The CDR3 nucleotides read TGCAGCGTTTGCCCAGGGACGTACGGGCAGTACTTC. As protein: CSVCPGTYGQYF.

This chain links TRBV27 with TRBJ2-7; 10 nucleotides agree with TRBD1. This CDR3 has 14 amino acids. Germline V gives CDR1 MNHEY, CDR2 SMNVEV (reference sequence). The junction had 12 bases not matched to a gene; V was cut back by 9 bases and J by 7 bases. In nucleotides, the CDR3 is TGTGCCAGGCCTCTACTGGACAGGGGGGAAGAGCAGTACTTC. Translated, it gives CARPLLDRGEEQYF.

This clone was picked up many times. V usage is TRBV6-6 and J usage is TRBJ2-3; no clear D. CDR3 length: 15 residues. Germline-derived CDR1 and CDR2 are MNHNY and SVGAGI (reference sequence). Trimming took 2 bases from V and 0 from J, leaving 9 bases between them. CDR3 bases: TGTGCCAGCAGTTACAGAGCCACTAGCACAGATACGCAGTATTTT. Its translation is CASSYRATSTDTQYF.

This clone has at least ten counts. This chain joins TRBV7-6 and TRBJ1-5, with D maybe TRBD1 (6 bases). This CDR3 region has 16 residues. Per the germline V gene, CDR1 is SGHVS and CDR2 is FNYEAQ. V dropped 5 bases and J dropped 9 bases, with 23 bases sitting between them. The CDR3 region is CASSPEVGGRVAPQHF. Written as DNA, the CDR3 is TGTGCCAGCAGCCCAGAAGTAGGGGGGCGCGTCGCGCCCCAGCATTTT.

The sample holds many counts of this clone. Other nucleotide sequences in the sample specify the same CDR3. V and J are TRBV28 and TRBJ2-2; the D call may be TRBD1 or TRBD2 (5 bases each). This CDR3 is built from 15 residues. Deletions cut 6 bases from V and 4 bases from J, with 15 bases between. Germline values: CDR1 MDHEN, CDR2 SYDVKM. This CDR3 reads CASSPGPGSTGELFF. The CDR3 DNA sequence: TGTGCCAGCAGCCCGGGACCTGGTTCCACCGGGGAGCTGTTTTTT.

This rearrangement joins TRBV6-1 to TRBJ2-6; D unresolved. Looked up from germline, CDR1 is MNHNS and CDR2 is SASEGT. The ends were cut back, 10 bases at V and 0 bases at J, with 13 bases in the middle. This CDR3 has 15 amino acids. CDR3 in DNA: TGTGCCACTACTGAAGTCGGCTCTGGGGCCAACGTCCTGACTTTC. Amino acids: CATTEVGSGANVLTF.

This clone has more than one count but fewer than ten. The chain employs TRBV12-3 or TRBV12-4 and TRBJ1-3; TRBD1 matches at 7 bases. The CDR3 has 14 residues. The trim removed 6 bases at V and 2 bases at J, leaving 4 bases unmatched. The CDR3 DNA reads TGTGCCAGCAGCGTGACAGGGACTGGAAACACCATATATTTT. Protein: CASSVTGTGNTIYF.

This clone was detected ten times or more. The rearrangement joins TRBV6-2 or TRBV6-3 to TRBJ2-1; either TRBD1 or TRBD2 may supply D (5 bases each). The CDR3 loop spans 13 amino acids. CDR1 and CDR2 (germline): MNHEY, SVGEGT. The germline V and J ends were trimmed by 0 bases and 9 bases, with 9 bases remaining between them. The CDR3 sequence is CASSYSGAGEQFF. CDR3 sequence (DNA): TGTGCCAGCAGTTACTCAGGGGCGGGTGAGCAGTTCTTC.

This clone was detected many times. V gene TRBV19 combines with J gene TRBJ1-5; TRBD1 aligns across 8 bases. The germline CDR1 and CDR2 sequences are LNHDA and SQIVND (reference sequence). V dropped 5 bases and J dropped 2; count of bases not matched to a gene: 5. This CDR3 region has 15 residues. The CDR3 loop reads CASSFMDRGNQPQHF. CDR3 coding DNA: TGTGCCAGTAGTTTCATGGACAGGGGCAATCAGCCCCAGCATTTT.

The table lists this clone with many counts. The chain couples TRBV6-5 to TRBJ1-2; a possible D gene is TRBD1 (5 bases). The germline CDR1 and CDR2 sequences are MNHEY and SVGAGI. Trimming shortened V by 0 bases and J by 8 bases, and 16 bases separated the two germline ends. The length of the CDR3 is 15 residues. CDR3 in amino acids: CASSYSPARAEGYTF. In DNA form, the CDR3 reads TGTGCCAGCAGTTACTCCCCGGCCAGGGCGGAAGGCTACACCTTC.

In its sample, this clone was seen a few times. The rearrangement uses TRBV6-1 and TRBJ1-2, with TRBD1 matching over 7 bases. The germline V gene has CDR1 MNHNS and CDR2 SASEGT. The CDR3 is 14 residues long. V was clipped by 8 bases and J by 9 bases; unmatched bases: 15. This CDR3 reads CASGRGQPPSCYTF. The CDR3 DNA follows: TGTGCCAGCGGGAGGGGACAGCCACCCAGTTGCTACACCTTC.

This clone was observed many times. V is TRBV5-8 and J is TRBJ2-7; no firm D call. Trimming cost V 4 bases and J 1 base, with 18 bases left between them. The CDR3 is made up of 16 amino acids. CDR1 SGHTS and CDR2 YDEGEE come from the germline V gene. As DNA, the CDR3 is TGTGCCAGCAGCCGTCCACTCTACACCTCTTCCTACGAGCAGTACTTC. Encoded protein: CASSRPLYTSSYEQYF. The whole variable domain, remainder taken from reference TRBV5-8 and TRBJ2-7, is EAGVTQSPTHLIKTRGQQATLRCSPISGHTSVYWYQQALGLGLQFLLWYDEGEERNRGNFPPRFSGRQFPNYSSELNVNALELEDSALYLCASSRPLYTSSYEQYFGPGTRLTVT.

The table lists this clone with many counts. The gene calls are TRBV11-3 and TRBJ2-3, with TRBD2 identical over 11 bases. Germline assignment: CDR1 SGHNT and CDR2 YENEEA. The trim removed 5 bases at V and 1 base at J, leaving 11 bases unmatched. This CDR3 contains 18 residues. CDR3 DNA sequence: TGTGCCAGCAGCCCCAGACCTCCTAGCGGGGGGCGCACAGATACGCAGTATTTT. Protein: CASSPRPPSGGRTDTQYF. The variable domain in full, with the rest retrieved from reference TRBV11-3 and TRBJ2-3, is EAGVVQSPRYKIIEKKQPVAFWCNPISGHNTLYWYLQNLGQGPELLIRYENEEAVDDSQLPKDRFSAERLKGVDSTLKIQPAELGDSAVYLCASSPRPPSGGRTDTQYFGPGTRLTVL.

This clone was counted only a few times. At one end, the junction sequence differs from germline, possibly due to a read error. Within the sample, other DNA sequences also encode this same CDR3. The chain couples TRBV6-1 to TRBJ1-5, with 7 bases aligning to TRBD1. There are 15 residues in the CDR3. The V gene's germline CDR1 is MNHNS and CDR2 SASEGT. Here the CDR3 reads CASSPQGGFNQPQHF. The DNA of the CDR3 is TGTGCCAGCAGCCCGCAGGGGGGCTTCAATCAGCCTCAGCATTTT.

The CDR3 nucleotides are TGTGCCAGCAGGGGACTAGCGGGAGTAGAGACCCAGTACTTC. Translated: CASRGLAGVETQYF. The rearrangement uses TRBV28 and TRBJ2-5; 14 bases agree with TRBD2. Germline-derived CDR1 and CDR2 are MDHEN and SYDVKM. Losses at the gene ends were 6 bases for V and 4 bases for J; bases not matched to a gene: 1. The CDR3 totals 14 residues.

CDR3 nucleotides: TGTGCCAGCAGCTTAGTAGCGGAAGGGGTGGCAGGTGACGACGAGCAGTATTTT. Protein sequence: CASSLVAEGVAGDDEQYF. This chain links TRBV7-6 with TRBJ2-3; a possible D gene is TRBD2 (6 bases). Trimming cost V 1 base and J 11 bases, with 28 bases left between them. The CDR3 length is 18 residues. From germline, CDR1 is SGHVS and CDR2 FNYEAQ.

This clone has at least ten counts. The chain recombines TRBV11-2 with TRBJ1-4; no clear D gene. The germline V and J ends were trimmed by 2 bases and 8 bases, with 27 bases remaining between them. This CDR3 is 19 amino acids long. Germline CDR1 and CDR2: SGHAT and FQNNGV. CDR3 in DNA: TGTGCCAGCAGCTTAAGTTCGACCTTCGCCGAGGGTTTACGAGAAAAACTGTTTTTT. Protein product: CASSLSSTFAEGLREKLFF.

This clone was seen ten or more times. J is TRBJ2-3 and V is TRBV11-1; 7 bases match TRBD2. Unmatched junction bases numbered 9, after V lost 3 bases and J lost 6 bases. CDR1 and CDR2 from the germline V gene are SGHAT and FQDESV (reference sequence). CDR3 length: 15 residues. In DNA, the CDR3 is TGTGCCAGCAGCTTCACCAGCGGGGTCAGGGATACGCAGTATTTT. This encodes CASSFTSGVRDTQYF. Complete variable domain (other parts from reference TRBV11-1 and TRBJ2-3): EAEVAQSPRYKITEKSQAVAFWCDPISGHATLYWYRQILGQGPELLVQFQDESVVDDSQLPKDRFSAERLKGVDSTLKIQPAELGDSAMYLCASSFTSGVRDTQYFGPGTRLTVL.

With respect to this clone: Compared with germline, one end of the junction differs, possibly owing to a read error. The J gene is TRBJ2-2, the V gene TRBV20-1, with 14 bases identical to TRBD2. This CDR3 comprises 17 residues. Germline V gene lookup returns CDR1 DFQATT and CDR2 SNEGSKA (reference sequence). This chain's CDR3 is CSARPGLAGANTWDLFF. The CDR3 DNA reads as TGCAGTGCTAGACCGGGACTAGCGGGGGCGAACACCTGGGATCTGTTTTTT.

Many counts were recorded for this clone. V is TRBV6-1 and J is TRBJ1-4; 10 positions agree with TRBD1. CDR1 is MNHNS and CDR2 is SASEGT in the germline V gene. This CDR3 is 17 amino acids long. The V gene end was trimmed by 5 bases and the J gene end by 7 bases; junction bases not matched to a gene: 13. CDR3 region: CASSSSRDRGRGEKLFF. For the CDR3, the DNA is TGTGCCAGCAGTTCGTCCCGGGACAGGGGCCGCGGTGAAAAACTGTTTTTT.

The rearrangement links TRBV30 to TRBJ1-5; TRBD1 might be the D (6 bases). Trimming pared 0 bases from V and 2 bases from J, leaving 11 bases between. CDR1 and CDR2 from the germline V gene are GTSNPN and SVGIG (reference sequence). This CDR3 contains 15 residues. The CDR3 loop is CAWSVRGAGNQPQHF. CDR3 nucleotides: TGTGCCTGGAGTGTACGGGGGGCTGGCAATCAGCCCCAGCATTTT.

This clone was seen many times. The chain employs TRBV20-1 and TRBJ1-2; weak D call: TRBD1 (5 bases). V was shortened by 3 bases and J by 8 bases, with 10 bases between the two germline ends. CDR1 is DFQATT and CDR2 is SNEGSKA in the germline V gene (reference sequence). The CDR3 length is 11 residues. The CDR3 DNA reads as TGCAGTGCTAGGGGGGTAGAAGGCTACACCTTC. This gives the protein CSARGVEGYTF.

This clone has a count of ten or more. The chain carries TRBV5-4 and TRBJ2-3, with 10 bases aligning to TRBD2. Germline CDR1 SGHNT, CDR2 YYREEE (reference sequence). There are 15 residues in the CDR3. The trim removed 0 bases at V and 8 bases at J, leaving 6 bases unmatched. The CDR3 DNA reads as TGTGCCAGCAGCTTGGAAGCGGGGGGGGCTGGTACGCAGTATTTT. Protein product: CASSLEAGGAGTQYF.